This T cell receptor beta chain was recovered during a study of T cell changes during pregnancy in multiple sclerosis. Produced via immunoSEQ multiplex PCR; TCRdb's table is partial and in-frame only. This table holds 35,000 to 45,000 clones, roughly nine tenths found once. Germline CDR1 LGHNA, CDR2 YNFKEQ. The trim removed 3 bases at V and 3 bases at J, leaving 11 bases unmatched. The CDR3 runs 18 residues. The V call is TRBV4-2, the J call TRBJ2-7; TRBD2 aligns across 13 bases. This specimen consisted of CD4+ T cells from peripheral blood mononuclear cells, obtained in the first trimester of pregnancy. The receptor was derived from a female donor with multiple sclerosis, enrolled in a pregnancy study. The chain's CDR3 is CASSHGITSGRALYEQYF. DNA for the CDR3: TGTGCCAGCAGCCATGGCATTACTAGCGGGAGGGCCCTCTACGAGCAGTACTTC.